The 29 T cell receptor beta chains listed next were all sequenced from one sample in a study of vaccination effects on CD4 cells after COVID-19. Antigens for these TCRs are unknown. The method was immunoSEQ multiplex PCR; TCRdb's version includes in-frame clones alone and lacks a portion of them. The table includes about 50,000 clones, about 70% detected once. Investigators separated out CD4+ T cells once 9 to 11 days of culture had passed. A positive SARS-CoV-2 PCR test fell between March and December 2020. Of the BNT162b2 and mRNA-1273 vaccines, participants received two doses of one or the other. The specimen comprised CD4+ T cells from PBMCs cultured without peptide, sampled after COVID-19 vaccination. These receptors were obtained from a human donor who had a prior SARS-CoV-2 infection.

The chain recombines TRBV7-2 with TRBJ2-1, with D hard to call. V dropped 4 bases and J dropped 0 bases, with 10 bases sitting between them. The CDR3 is made up of 15 amino acids. Per the germline V gene, CDR1 is SGHTA and CDR2 is FQGNSA. The CDR3 loop reads CASSSDISSYNEQFF. CDR3 in DNA: TGTGCCAGCAGCTCAGACATAAGCTCCTACAATGAGCAGTTCTTC.

The rearrangement links TRBV5-1 to TRBJ2-1; no definite D call. Germline CDR1 SGHRS, CDR2 YFSETQ. V was trimmed by 5 bases and J by 7 bases, leaving 16 bases between them. The CDR3 length is 14 residues. The CDR3: CASRPKLVGNEQFF. CDR3 sequence (DNA): TGCGCCAGCAGGCCTAAATTGGTAGGGAATGAGCAGTTCTTC.

The V call is TRBV12-3 or TRBV12-4, the J call TRBJ2-7, with D possibly matching TRBD2 (6 bases). This CDR3 comprises 13 residues. V lost 6 bases, J lost 10 bases, and 19 bases lay in between. This CDR3 is CASSLAGSSLQYF. The CDR3 nucleotides are TGTGCCAGCAGCCTCGCCGGGAGCAGTCTACAGTACTTC.

The V and J genes are TRBV5-1 and TRBJ2-1; D uncertain. Trimming left V 1 base short and J 2 bases short, with 4 bases between. Looked up from germline, CDR1 is SGHRS and CDR2 is YFSETQ. The CDR3 length is 13 residues. The DNA for the CDR3 is TGCGCCAGCAGCTTGAATACCTACAATGAGCAGTTCTTC. Amino acids: CASSLNTYNEQFF.

The chain couples TRBV29-1 to TRBJ2-5, with TRBD1 identical over 7 bases. This CDR3 has 13 amino acids. The V and J ends lost 5 bases and 1 base, in that order; junction bases with no gene match: 4. The V gene's germline CDR1 is SQVTM and CDR2 ANQGSEA. The CDR3 bases are TGCAGCGTTCTGGGACAGCTCCAAGAGACCCAGTACTTC. Protein product: CSVLGQLQETQYF.

This chain connects TRBV24-1 to TRBJ1-5; D uncertain. In germline, CDR1 is KGHDR, CDR2 SFDVKD. Trimming left V 6 bases short and J 7 bases short, with 15 bases between. This CDR3 contains 14 residues. The CDR3 region has the DNA TGTGCCACCAGTCTTAAGATGGAGGAGCAGCCCCAGCATTTT. The encoded protein is CATSLKMEEQPQHF.

The CDR3 coding sequence is TGTGCCAGCAGCAAGGATAGCGGGGTGTACCAAGAGACCCAGTACTTC. Residues: CASSKDSGVYQETQYF. The chain carries TRBV11-1 and TRBJ2-5, with 8 nucleotides matching TRBD2. Trimming took 5 bases from V and 0 from J; bases not matched to a gene: 8. Germline V CDR1 and CDR2: SGHAT, FQDESV (reference sequence). The CDR3 totals 16 residues.

The chain employs TRBV2 and TRBJ2-1, with 9 bases matching TRBD2. The CDR3 runs to 14 residues. With 7 bases clipped from V and 4 bases from J, the junction kept 5 bases outside the gene matches. Germline V gene lookup returns CDR1 SNHLY and CDR2 FYNNEI. The CDR3 protein is CASTGGGEYNEQFF. CDR3 in DNA: TGTGCCAGCACAGGCGGGGGGGAGTACAATGAGCAGTTCTTC.

The chain couples TRBV5-6 to TRBJ1-6, with a tentative D call TRBD1 (6 bases). V lost 2 bases and J 9 bases, leaving 12 bases between the germline ends. CDR1 is SGHDT, CDR2 YYEEEE, per germline. This CDR3 contains 14 residues. The CDR3: CASSLGGWGSPLHF. The CDR3 region has the DNA TGTGCCAGCAGCTTAGGGGGTTGGGGTTCACCCCTCCACTTT.

The V and J genes are TRBV11-3 and TRBJ2-1, with unresolved D. This CDR3 region has 13 residues. Trimming took off 1 base at V and 6 bases at J, with 7 bases between the two ends. Looked up from germline, CDR1 is SGHNT and CDR2 is YENEEA. CDR3 coding DNA: TGTGCCAGCAGCTTAGGTAATGGCAATGAGCAGTTCTTC. This encodes CASSLGNGNEQFF. Using reference TRBV11-3 and TRBJ2-1 for the parts outside the CDR3, the full variable domain is EAGVVQSPRYKIIEKKQPVAFWCNPISGHNTLYWYLQNLGQGPELLIRYENEEAVDDSQLPKDRFSAERLKGVDSTLKIQPAELGDSAVYLCASSLGNGNEQFFGPGTRLTVL.

This clone turned up a few times. The chain uses TRBV7-8 and TRBJ2-7; D might be TRBD2 (6 bases). This CDR3 is 14 amino acids long. Deletions cut 5 bases from V and 4 bases from J, with 15 bases between. The germline V gene encodes CDR1 SGHVS and CDR2 FQNEAQ. The CDR3 here is CASSPVGGRYEQYF. CDR3 DNA sequence: TGTGCCAGCAGCCCGGTTGGAGGGAGGTACGAGCAGTACTTC.

The chain is built from TRBV3-1 (or the pseudogene TRBV3-2) and TRBJ2-5, with D perhaps matching TRBD2 (5 bases). The ends were cut back, 3 bases at V and 3 bases at J, with 11 bases in the middle. This CDR3 region has 14 residues. Looked up from germline, CDR1 is LGHDT and CDR2 is YNNKEL (reference sequence). CDR3 sequence: CASSHSGTEETQYF. The CDR3 DNA reads as TGTGCCAGCAGCCATTCGGGAACTGAAGAGACCCAGTACTTC.

The chain is built from TRBV24-1 and TRBJ2-3, with TRBD1 matching over 8 bases. Germline CDR1 reads KGHDR; CDR2 reads SFDVKD. V was clipped by 6 bases and J by 1 base; unmatched bases: 5. This CDR3 comprises 15 residues. CDR3 DNA: TGTGCCACCAGTATGGGACAGGACCGCACAGATACGCAGTATTTT. Protein: CATSMGQDRTDTQYF.

The V and J genes are TRBV7-8 and TRBJ2-7; no firm D call. The CDR3 covers 14 residues. The V end lost 5 bases, the J end lost 5 bases, and 16 bases lay between the germline ends. The germline V gene has CDR1 SGHVS and CDR2 FQNEAQ. DNA for the CDR3: TGTGCCAGCAGCCGAGTTGTAGTAAACGACGAGCAGTACTTC. Translating it yields CASSRVVVNDEQYF.

J is TRBJ2-7 and V is TRBV10-1; the D is unclear. Germline V gene sequence: CDR1 WNHNN, CDR2 SYGVQD (reference sequence). The CDR3 is made up of 12 amino acids. V dropped 7 bases and J dropped 1 base, with 8 bases sitting between them. In DNA, the CDR3 is TGCGCCAGCAACGGGTGGTCCTACGAGCAGTACTTC. This gives the protein CASNGWSYEQYF.

The rearrangement joins TRBV13 to TRBJ1-3; TRBD1 aligns across 8 bases. With 5 bases clipped from V and 2 bases from J, the junction kept 20 bases outside the gene matches. The CDR3 extends over 20 amino acids. Looked up from germline, CDR1 is PRHDT and CDR2 is FYEKMQ (reference sequence). The CDR3 loop reads CASSRGIRHQGAIPGNTIYF. The CDR3 DNA reads TGTGCCAGCAGCCGAGGAATCCGACACCAGGGGGCGATCCCTGGAAACACCATATATTTT. The full variable domain, its missing parts supplied by reference TRBV13 and TRBJ1-3, is AAGVIQSPRHLIKEKRETATLKCYPIPRHDTVYWYQQGPGQDPQFLISFYEKMQSDKGSIPDRFSAQQFSDYHSELNMSSLELGDSALYFCASSRGIRHQGAIPGNTIYFGEGSWLTVV.

The chain carries TRBV6-1 and TRBJ1-6; D ambiguous. Germline CDR1 reads MNHNS; CDR2 reads SASEGT. This CDR3 has 18 amino acids. Deletions cut 0 bases from V and 0 bases from J, with 12 bases between. CDR3 nucleotide sequence: TGTGCCAGCAGTGAAGCCGAGCGACATCACTCCTATAATTCACCCCTCCACTTT. This translates into CASSEAERHHSYNSPLHF.

This chain links TRBV5-1 with TRBJ2-3; D is unclear. Germline V CDR1 and CDR2: SGHRS, YFSETQ. V shed 4 bases and J shed 2 bases, with 11 bases lying between them. This CDR3 region has 14 residues. In DNA, the CDR3 is TGCGCCAGCAGCCCCCAAGCCAACACAGATACGCAGTATTTT. Its translation: CASSPQANTDTQYF.

The chain recombines TRBV6-1 with TRBJ2-1; unclear D gene. Trimming stripped 2 bases from V and 2 bases from J, with 7 bases between. Germline V gives CDR1 MNHNS, CDR2 SASEGT. This CDR3 has 14 residues. The DNA for the CDR3 is TGTGCCAGCAGTGAAATTCCGGCCTACAATGAGCAGTTCTTC. Translation: CASSEIPAYNEQFF.

V and J are TRBV6-5 and TRBJ1-1, with a possible D match to TRBD1 (5 bases). There are 14 residues in the CDR3. V shed 7 bases and J shed 5 bases, with 17 bases lying between them. Per the germline V gene, CDR1 is MNHEY and CDR2 is SVGAGI. In DNA form, the CDR3 reads TGTGCCAGCAAATGGGCTCTGGGGGGAACTGAAGCTTTCTTT. Translating it yields CASKWALGGTEAFF.

The chain carries TRBV15 and TRBJ2-3; D call uncertain. Germline V gives CDR1 LNHNV, CDR2 YYDKDF (reference sequence). The CDR3 is 15 residues long. V dropped 1 base and J dropped 0 bases, with 8 bases sitting between them. The CDR3 bases are TGTGCCACCAGCAGAGGTAGGCCTAGCACAGATACGCAGTATTTT. This gives the protein CATSRGRPSTDTQYF.

The CDR3 loop reads CASSQAETTLSGDTQYF. In DNA form, the CDR3 reads TGCGCCAGCAGCCAAGCTGAGACCACTCTCTCGGGAGATACGCAGTATTTT. The V gene is TRBV4-1, the J gene TRBJ2-3; D is ambiguous. Trimming removed 1 base at V and 5 bases at J, with 19 bases between. Germline-derived CDR1 and CDR2 are MGHRA and YSYEKL. The CDR3 loop spans 17 amino acids.

The chain carries TRBV7-6 and TRBJ2-5, with D maybe TRBD1 (5 bases). Germline V gene lookup returns CDR1 SGHVS and CDR2 FNYEAQ. This CDR3 contains 13 residues. V lost 1 base and J lost 3, with 6 bases in between. CDR3 nucleotides: TGTGCCAGCAGCTTAGGACAGAAAGAGACCCAGTACTTC. Its protein product is CASSLGQKETQYF.

The genes are TRBV3-1 (or the pseudogene TRBV3-2) and TRBJ1-6, with D perhaps matching TRBD1 (5 bases). Between the trimmed V and J ends, which lost 1 base and 8 bases, there was a span of 15 bases. The CDR3 consists of 16 residues. Germline V lookup: CDR1 LGHDT, CDR2 YNNKEL (reference sequence). The CDR3 loop is CASSQVGPGLDSPLHF. The CDR3 nucleotides read TGTGCCAGCAGCCAAGTGGGACCGGGGTTGGATTCACCCCTCCACTTT.

The sample holds a few counts of this clone. This chain joins TRBV7-2 and TRBJ2-3; either TRBD1 or TRBD2 may fit D (5 bases each). Trimming cost V 5 bases and J 0 bases, with 12 bases left between them. The CDR3 is 15 amino acids. Germline CDR1 and CDR2: SGHTA and FQGNSA. The CDR3, as DNA: TGTGCCAGCAGCCACCGGGACCGGAGCACAGATACGCAGTATTTT. Its protein is CASSHRDRSTDTQYF.

The chain has TRBV5-4 and TRBJ2-7, with TRBD2 identical over 16 bases. This CDR3 has 17 residues. CDR1 is SGHNT and CDR2 is YYREEE in the germline V gene (reference sequence). With V trimmed by 0 bases and J by 4 bases, 4 bases remained unmatched. CDR3: CASSLGGTSGGVYEQYF. As DNA, the CDR3 is TGTGCCAGCAGCTTGGGAGGGACTAGCGGGGGGGTTTACGAGCAGTACTTC.

The chain is built from TRBV6-1 and TRBJ2-2; D is ambiguous. V was trimmed by 2 bases and J by 7 bases, leaving 8 bases between them. The CDR3 loop spans 13 amino acids. Germline lookup yields CDR1 MNHNS and CDR2 SASEGT. The DNA of the CDR3 is TGTGCCAGCAGTGAACTGTGGGGCGGGGAGCTGTTTTTT. Amino acid sequence: CASSELWGGELFF.

The genes are TRBV7-2 and TRBJ2-7, with D possibly being TRBD2 (6 bases). Deletions cut 1 base from V and 5 bases from J, with 15 bases between. The germline V gene has CDR1 SGHTA and CDR2 FQGNSA. This CDR3 comprises 15 residues. In DNA, the CDR3 is TGTGCCAGCAGCTTAGGGGGGGTGGCGGGTAACGAGCAGTACTTC. Encoded protein: CASSLGGVAGNEQYF.

This sequence joins TRBV7-8 and TRBJ2-5; the D gene is possibly TRBD1 (6 bases). Deletions cut 1 base from V and 5 bases from J, with 8 bases between. The V gene's germline CDR1 is SGHVS and CDR2 FQNEAQ. This CDR3 region has 13 residues. The CDR3 DNA reads as TGTGCCAGCAGCTTAGGCCAGGGGGAGACCCAGTACTTC. Translated, it gives CASSLGQGETQYF.